This T cell receptor (beta chain) was captured in a study of patients and donors after allogeneic stem cell transplantation. MiXCR, applied by TCRdb to the RT-PCR reads, yields one record per CDR3 protein. The sample carries roughly 880,000 distinct CDR3 sequences, more than 15% recorded once. Source material: blood, either unsorted or a sorted T cell fraction (not recorded which). The sequence was obtained from a human donor who was either an allogeneic HSCT recipient or a stem cell or donor lymphocyte infusion donor (not recorded which). It is not recorded whose cells these are; they may come from a transplant donor.

The CDR3 nucleotides are TGTGCCAGCAGCTTGGGGGACATTCGCTACGAGCAGTACTTC. It is translated as CASSLGDIRYEQYF. The genes are TRBV5-5 and TRBJ2-7; maybe TRBD1 (6 bases). Per germline, CDR1 SGHKS and CDR2 YYEKEE (reference sequence). V was clipped by 0 bases and J by 3 bases, with 10 bases between them. The CDR3 has 14 amino acids. The complete variable domain, with remaining parts taken from reference TRBV5-5 and TRBJ2-7, reads DAGVTQSPTHLIKTRGQQVTLRCSPISGHKSVSWYQQVLGQGPQFIFQYYEKEERGRGNFPDRFSARQFPNYSSELNVNALLLGDSALYLCASSLGDIRYEQYFGPGTRLTVT.